Each of the 13 T cell receptor beta chains below was sequenced from the same sample in a study of post-analysis software for immune sequencing data. Antigens for these TCRs are unknown. Unique molecular identifiers featured in each of the TCR beta cDNA libraries. TCRdb used MiXCR to reprocess the PCR reads, holding one entry per CDR3 protein. The data hold 750,000 to 900,000 distinct CDR3 sequences, with roughly 50% observed a single time. General study points: TRBV5-6, TRBV5-1 and TRBV20-1 belonged to a set of about 5 TRBV segments that were more frequent in patients than controls.

The material sequenced was blood. The origin of the receptors is a girl aged 10 to 17 with multiple sclerosis.

The rearrangement joins TRBV18 to TRBJ2-1; 7 bases map to TRBD2. This CDR3 region has 15 residues. V lost 5 bases to trimming and J lost 6 bases; unmatched junction nucleotides: 10. Germline V gene sequence: CDR1 KGHSH, CDR2 LQKENI. The CDR3, as DNA: TGTGCCAGCTCAGCGAGCGGGATACAAGGCAATGAGCAGTTCTTC. Amino acid sequence: CASSASGIQGNEQFF.

This clonotype was seen more than once but under ten times. The gene calls are TRBV7-9 and TRBJ2-7; 7 positions agree with TRBD2. Germline CDR1 SEHNR, CDR2 FQNEAQ (reference sequence). This CDR3 spans 16 amino acids. V trimming: 0 bases; J trimming: 0 bases; junction bases outside the gene matches: 5. The CDR3 DNA reads TGTGCCAGCAGCTTAGCGATGGGAGGGGACTCCTACGAGCAGTACTTC. Amino acid sequence: CASSLAMGGDSYEQYF.

J is TRBJ1-5 and V is TRBV12-3 or TRBV12-4, with TRBD1 as a possible D gene (6 bases). The CDR3 is 17 amino acids. V shed 5 bases and J shed 6 bases, with 23 bases lying between them. The CDR3 bases are TGTGCCAGCAGTCAGGGGCCGGCAGGCCCATGGAGTCAGCCCCAGCATTTT. The encoded protein is CASSQGPAGPWSQPQHF.

The CDR3 sequence is CASRQTPGQGAFEQYF. CDR3 bases: TGTGCCAGCAGACAAACCCCGGGACAGGGGGCCTTCGAGCAGTACTTC. The chain carries TRBV6-2 or TRBV6-3 and TRBJ2-7; 12 bases are a match to TRBD1. J gave up 6 bases and V 6 bases, and 12 bases lay outside the gene matches. This CDR3 has 16 amino acids. Germline CDR1 reads MNHEY; CDR2 reads SVGEGT.

With regard to this clonotype: An end of the junction differs from the germline gene, which may be a read error. CDR3 protein: CVSSQDQGAYGYTF. Here the CDR3 DNA reads TGCGTCAGCAGCCAAGACCAGGGGGCCTATGGCTACACCTTC. J is TRBJ1-2 and V is TRBV4-1, with 8 bases fitting TRBD1. The CDR3 has 14 residues. Germline values: CDR1 MGHRA, CDR2 YSYEKL.

The V call is TRBV20-1, the J call TRBJ1-6, with D maybe TRBD1 (5 bases). V dropped 4 bases and J dropped 8 bases, with 12 bases sitting between them. CDR3 length equals 13 residues. From germline, CDR1 is DFQATT and CDR2 SNEGSKA (reference sequence). Here the CDR3 DNA reads TGCAGTGCTACAGGGATAGGAGATTCACCCCTCCACTTT. Amino acids: CSATGIGDSPLHF.

The chain joins TRBV29-1 to TRBJ2-1; D might be TRBD2 (6 bases). The CDR3 is 16 residues long. V was trimmed by 1 base and J by 6 bases, leaving 19 bases between them. Germline V lookup: CDR1 SQVTM, CDR2 ANQGSEA. The CDR3 loop is CSVEGGLGEAPNEQFF. In DNA, the CDR3 is TGCAGCGTTGAAGGGGGGTTGGGGGAGGCCCCCAATGAGCAGTTCTTC.

This clonotype occurred a few times. V usage is TRBV4-3 and J usage is TRBJ1-2; a possible D gene is TRBD1 (5 bases). The V gene lost 1 base and the J gene lost 4 bases, with 16 bases spanning the gap. The CDR3 consists of 16 residues. Germline CDR1 LGHNA, CDR2 YSLEER. CDR3 region: CASSQVNRLNSYGYTF. CDR3 DNA: TGCGCCAGCAGCCAAGTGAACAGGCTCAATTCCTATGGCTACACCTTC.

This clonotype showed up just once. J is TRBJ2-7 and V is TRBV3-1; 13 nucleotides line up with TRBD2. V shed 1 base and J 8 bases; nucleotides not matched to a gene: 5. The CDR3 has 15 residues. The germline gives CDR1 LGHDT, CDR2 YNNKEL (reference sequence). The CDR3, as DNA: TGTGCCAGCAGCCAAGGGAGGACTAGCGGGAGAAAGCAGTACTTC. Translated: CASSQGRTSGRKQYF.

The chain links TRBV5-1 to TRBJ2-3; possible D gene TRBD2, 5 bases. The CDR3 runs to 16 residues. Germline V gene data show CDR1 as SGHRS and CDR2 as YFSETQ. V was cut by 0 bases and J by 4 bases, with 15 bases left in between. CDR3 in amino acids: CASSLGTSVYPDTQYF. Written as DNA, the CDR3 is TGCGCCAGCAGCTTGGGTACTAGTGTATATCCAGATACGCAGTATTTT.

CDR3 DNA: TGTGCCATCAGTGATTCCCCGACAGGGGTCAGTAGCACAGATACGCAGTATTTT. Amino acid sequence: CAISDSPTGVSSTDTQYF. The chain employs TRBV10-3 and TRBJ2-3; 8 bases match TRBD1. V shed 3 bases, J shed 0 bases, and the junction held 11 bases outside the gene matches. Germline values: CDR1 ENHRY, CDR2 SYGVKD. CDR3 length: 18 amino acids.

The CDR3 nucleotides are TGCAGTGCTAGAGAGGGCCGTTGGGGCAATCAGCCCCAGCATTTT. Protein sequence: CSAREGRWGNQPQHF. The J gene is TRBJ1-5, the V gene TRBV20-1; the D is unclear. CDR1 is DFQATT and CDR2 is SNEGSKA in the germline V gene (reference sequence). V was clipped by 0 bases and J by 2 bases, with 11 bases between them. The CDR3 consists of 15 residues.

The J gene is TRBJ1-4, the V gene TRBV12-3 or TRBV12-4; D is possibly TRBD1 (5 bases). Trimming pared 3 bases from V and 8 bases from J, leaving 16 bases between. This CDR3 region has 15 residues. The CDR3 region is CASSFSPAGWEKLFF. The CDR3 DNA follows: TGTGCCAGCAGTTTTAGTCCGGCAGGGTGGGAAAAACTGTTTTTT.